The 30 T cell receptor beta chains listed next were all sequenced from one sample in a study of blood T cell repertoires in COVID-19. Using immunoSEQ multiplex PCR, the repertoire was profiled, and TCRdb retains in-frame clones only, with some absent. In the table there are fewer than 250,000 clones, 80% to 90% of which are singletons. Sequencing was done on a sample of peripheral blood. The receptors were sampled from a man aged 50-59 years with acute or convalescent COVID-19.

The CDR3 nucleotides read TGCAGCGTGGAGCCGGGACAGGGGTTTGGAGCTTTCTTT. It translates to CSVEPGQGFGAFF. J is TRBJ1-1 and V is TRBV29-1; 10 bases match TRBD1. Germline V gene data show CDR1 as SQVTM and CDR2 as ANQGSEA. The V segment lost 6 bases and the J segment 10 bases; nucleotides outside the gene matches: 11. The CDR3 has 13 amino acids.

J is TRBJ1-1 and V is TRBV7-3; D is unresolved. Germline lookup yields CDR1 SGHTA and CDR2 FQGTGA. This CDR3 region has 13 residues. The V end was cut by 2 bases, the J end by 5 bases, with 9 bases between. The CDR3 protein is CASSLGGRTEAFF. The CDR3 DNA sequence: TGTGCCAGCAGCTTAGGAGGGAGGACTGAAGCTTTCTTT.

The chain links TRBV5-6 to TRBJ1-2; 8 nucleotides agree with TRBD1. The germline gives CDR1 SGHDT, CDR2 YYEEEE. This CDR3 spans 16 amino acids. J was trimmed by 5 bases and V by 0 bases; bases with no gene match: 9. The CDR3 bases are TGTGCCAGCAGCTTGGCCGTGGGACAGGCAATTTATGGCTACACCTTC. Translated: CASSLAVGQAIYGYTF.

The V and J genes are TRBV13 and TRBJ2-3; D remains ambiguous. This CDR3 is built from 13 residues. The V end lost 3 bases, the J end lost 4 bases, and 8 bases lay between the germline ends. Per the germline V gene, CDR1 is PRHDT and CDR2 is FYEKMQ (reference sequence). CDR3 sequence: CASSLSQADTQYF. The CDR3 DNA reads as TGTGCCAGCAGCTTGAGTCAAGCAGATACGCAGTATTTT. Combining the CDR3 with reference TRBV13 and TRBJ2-3 gives the whole variable domain AAGVIQSPRHLIKEKRETATLKCYPIPRHDTVYWYQQGPGQDPQFLISFYEKMQSDKGSIPDRFSAQQFSDYHSELNMSSLELGDSALYFCASSLSQADTQYFGPGTRLTVL.

The chain recombines TRBV19 with TRBJ1-6; 9 bases are a match to TRBD1. CDR1 is LNHDA and CDR2 is SQIVND in the germline V gene (reference sequence). The V gene end was trimmed by 9 bases and the J gene end by 9 bases; junction bases not matched to a gene: 12. The CDR3 spans 15 residues. CDR3 in amino acids: CASHYRDRAASPLHF. The CDR3 DNA sequence: TGTGCCAGCCATTACCGGGACAGGGCCGCTTCACCCCTCCACTTT.

A few counts support this clone. V and J are TRBV5-6 and TRBJ1-1; a weak D match, TRBD1 (6 bases). This CDR3 is 15 amino acids long. Germline CDR1 reads SGHDT; CDR2 reads YYEEEE. The V and J ends lost 1 base and 0 bases respectively, with 10 bases between them. This CDR3 reads CASSLWGRMNTEAFF. CDR3 DNA sequence: TGTGCCAGCAGCTTGTGGGGGCGGATGAACACTGAAGCTTTCTTT.

The chain uses TRBV7-9 and TRBJ2-3, with D tentatively TRBD1 (5 bases). Germline V gene lookup returns CDR1 SEHNR and CDR2 FQNEAQ (reference sequence). The CDR3 runs to 15 residues. V lost 6 bases and J 6 bases, leaving 19 bases between the germline ends. The CDR3 reads CASSSSKGQVDTQYF. The CDR3 DNA follows: TGTGCCAGCAGTTCGAGTAAGGGGCAAGTGGATACGCAGTATTTT.

The genes are TRBV4-2 and TRBJ2-7, with 9 nucleotides matching TRBD2. The CDR3 length is 17 residues. V was clipped by 3 bases and J by 2 bases; unmatched bases: 11. Germline CDR1 reads LGHNA; CDR2 reads YNFKEQ. The CDR3 sequence is CASSQGGGASAAYEQYF. The CDR3 DNA is TGTGCCAGCAGCCAGGGCGGGGGGGCATCTGCCGCCTACGAGCAGTACTTC.

The V and J genes are TRBV4-2 and TRBJ1-3; D is unresolved. Germline V gene lookup returns CDR1 LGHNA and CDR2 YNFKEQ. Trimming removed 0 bases from V and 0 bases from J, with 9 bases in between. CDR3 size: 16 residues. In DNA, the CDR3 is TGTGCCAGCAGCCAAGAGGTCCCCGGCTCTGGAAACACCATATATTTT. Translated: CASSQEVPGSGNTIYF.

The chain employs TRBV10-3 and TRBJ2-1; 7 bases fit TRBD1. The V segment lost 10 bases and the J segment 0 bases; nucleotides outside the gene matches: 9. CDR1 and CDR2 (germline): ENHRY, SYGVKD. This CDR3 has 15 amino acids. The CDR3 spells CATRDSSSSYNEQFF. The DNA for the CDR3 is TGTGCCACCCGGGACAGCTCATCCTCCTACAATGAGCAGTTCTTC.

The genes are TRBV30 and TRBJ1-2, with D perhaps TRBD1 (6 bases). The germline V and J ends were trimmed by 0 bases and 4 bases, with 15 bases remaining between them. Germline V CDR1 and CDR2: GTSNPN, SVGIG (reference sequence). This CDR3 is 15 amino acids long. The CDR3 DNA reads TGTGCCTGGAGTGTAGGGGGAGGGGAAGGCTATGGCTACACCTTC. It specifies CAWSVGGGEGYGYTF.

The chain carries TRBV7-2 and TRBJ2-2, with a possible D match to TRBD1 (6 bases). V lost 5 bases and J lost 4, with 14 bases in between. CDR3 length equals 15 residues. From germline, CDR1 is SGHTA and CDR2 FQGNSA. The CDR3: CASSRVRGSTGELFF. The CDR3 nucleotides are TGTGCCAGCAGCCGCGTGAGGGGGAGCACCGGGGAGCTGTTTTTT.

This chain connects TRBV19 to TRBJ2-5, with 11 bases lining up with TRBD1. The CDR3 runs 15 residues. Germline-derived CDR1 and CDR2 are LNHDA and SQIVND (reference sequence). Unmatched junction bases numbered 7, after V lost 6 bases and J lost 4 bases. CDR3 DNA sequence: TGTGCCAGTAGCACAACAGGGACAGGGGGAGAGACCCAGTACTTC. Residues: CASSTTGTGGETQYF.

The genes are TRBV18 and TRBJ1-6; tentatively, D is TRBD1 (5 bases). Between the trimmed V and J ends, which lost 1 base and 0 bases, there was a span of 13 bases. From germline, CDR1 is KGHSH and CDR2 LQKENI. This CDR3 comprises 18 residues. DNA of the CDR3: TGTGCCAGCTCACCACAGGGGACTGCGAGCTCCTATAATTCACCCCTCCACTTT. This gives the protein CASSPQGTASSYNSPLHF.

This chain uses TRBV6-5 with TRBJ1-4; D ambiguous. Trimming cost V 7 bases and J 0 bases, with 9 bases left between them. Germline V gene data show CDR1 as MNHEY and CDR2 as SVGAGI. The CDR3 loop spans 14 amino acids. As DNA, the CDR3 is TGTGCCAGCACCTCGGGGACAACTAATGAAAAACTGTTTTTT. It translates to CASTSGTTNEKLFF.

The rearrangement links TRBV6-5 to TRBJ2-4; 8 bases are a match to TRBD1. V dropped 7 bases and J dropped 7; count of bases not matched to a gene: 9. Germline loops: CDR1 MNHEY, CDR2 SVGAGI. The CDR3 runs 14 residues. The CDR3 bases are TGTGCCAGCACCGTAAGAACAGGGGGGAACATTCAGTACTTC. Translating it yields CASTVRTGGNIQYF.

This clone was observed a few times. The rearrangement uses TRBV19 and TRBJ1-5; D may be TRBD1 (5 bases). The CDR3 has 16 residues. Deletions cut 5 bases from V and 5 bases from J, with 19 bases between. Germline assignment: CDR1 LNHDA and CDR2 SQIVND (reference sequence). CDR3 DNA: TGTGCCAGTAGTTCCCCCGGGGGAGGGTTGGATCAGCCCCAGCATTTT. This translates into CASSSPGGGLDQPQHF.

This clone was observed a single time. The J gene is TRBJ1-1, the V gene TRBV5-1; D is perhaps TRBD1 (5 bases). The CDR3 runs to 16 residues. The germline V gene encodes CDR1 SGHRS and CDR2 YFSETQ. V was cut by 6 bases and J by 3 bases, with 21 bases left in between. In DNA form, the CDR3 reads TGCGCCAGCAAGGTCCTCAAAGGGGCGATGGACACTGAAGCTTTCTTT. Its translation: CASKVLKGAMDTEAFF. The whole variable domain, filled in from reference TRBV5-1 and TRBJ1-1, reads KAGVTQTPRYLIKTRGQQVTLSCSPISGHRSVSWYQQTPGQGLQFLFEYFSETQRNKGNFPGRFSGRQFSNSRSEMNVSTLELGDSALYLCASKVLKGAMDTEAFFGQGTRLTVV.

This rearrangement joins TRBV30 to TRBJ1-5; D unclear. Deletions cut 1 base from V and 0 bases from J, with 10 bases between. In germline, CDR1 is GTSNPN, CDR2 SVGIG (reference sequence). The CDR3 extends over 15 amino acids. The CDR3 DNA is TGTGCCTGGAGTGAAGGGAGTTATAGCAATCAGCCCCAGCATTTT. Amino acid sequence: CAWSEGSYSNQPQHF.

This clone has a handful of counts. The chain carries TRBV30 and TRBJ1-5, with D unresolved. Germline CDR1 is GTSNPN and CDR2 is SVGIG (reference sequence). This CDR3 has 14 amino acids. V lost 5 bases and J 0 bases, leaving 11 bases between the germline ends. The CDR3 region has the DNA TGTGCCTGGGGGTTTGGGCATAGCAATCAGCCCCAGCATTTT. Its protein product is CAWGFGHSNQPQHF. The complete variable domain, with remaining parts taken from reference TRBV30 and TRBJ1-5, reads SQTIHQWPATLVQPVGSPLSLECTVEGTSNPNLYWYRQAAGRGLQLLFYSVGIGQISSEVPQNLSASRPQDRQFILSSKKLLLSDSGFYLCAWGFGHSNQPQHFGDGTRLSIL.

The chain links TRBV27 to TRBJ1-1; a weak D match, TRBD1 (5 bases). The CDR3 consists of 15 residues. The V gene lost 9 bases and the J gene lost 1 base, with 18 bases spanning the gap. Germline values: CDR1 MNHEY, CDR2 SMNVEV (reference sequence). CDR3 sequence: CASRDSWQGNTEAFF. CDR3 coding DNA: TGTGCCAGTAGGGATTCATGGCAGGGGAACACTGAAGCTTTCTTT.

The chain couples TRBV6-1 to TRBJ2-7; TRBD1 agrees at 10 bases. Germline loops: CDR1 MNHNS, CDR2 SASEGT. This CDR3 has 15 amino acids. V shed 3 bases and J 4 bases; nucleotides not matched to a gene: 6. The CDR3 loop reads CASSDPGQGRYEQYF. The CDR3 DNA is TGTGCCAGCAGTGACCCGGGACAGGGGAGGTACGAGCAGTACTTC.

V is TRBV4-2 and J is TRBJ2-3; D may be TRBD2 (5 bases). The CDR3 runs 16 residues. V was shortened by 5 bases and J by 0 bases, with 15 bases between the two germline ends. Germline loops: CDR1 LGHNA, CDR2 YNFKEQ. CDR3 sequence reads: CASSNAEGSSTDTQYF. The CDR3 nucleotides are TGTGCCAGCAGCAACGCCGAGGGATCTAGCACAGATACGCAGTATTTT.

This chain connects TRBV5-1 to TRBJ1-2; 9 bases align to TRBD1. Germline V gene data show CDR1 as SGHRS and CDR2 as YFSETQ. The CDR3 contains 18 residues. Trimming cost V 0 bases and J 2 bases; bases outside gene matches: 11. The CDR3 region is CASSLAGQGKNLNYGYTF. The CDR3 DNA reads TGCGCCAGCAGCTTGGCCGGACAGGGGAAAAACTTAAACTATGGCTACACCTTC.

This clone has only a few counts. This chain uses TRBV7-9 with TRBJ2-7; 9 bases line up with TRBD1. This CDR3 has 15 residues. With V trimmed by 2 bases and J by 5 bases, 7 bases remained unmatched. Germline CDR1 SEHNR, CDR2 FQNEAQ (reference sequence). CDR3 sequence: CASSLSRTGANEQYF. The CDR3 region has the DNA TGTGCCAGCAGCTTATCCAGGACAGGGGCCAACGAGCAGTACTTC.

CDR3 residues: CASSWGTLTSGNTIYF. DNA of the CDR3: TGTGCCAGCAGCTGGGGGACTCTTACCTCTGGAAACACCATATATTTT. The chain recombines TRBV7-2 with TRBJ1-3; D may be TRBD1 (5 bases). V lost 4 bases to trimming and J lost 0 bases, with 13 bases between them. CDR1 is SGHTA and CDR2 is FQGNSA in the germline V gene. CDR3 size: 16 residues.

The J gene is TRBJ2-1, the V gene TRBV6-1; D may be TRBD2 (6 bases). The germline gives CDR1 MNHNS, CDR2 SASEGT. Trimming took off 4 bases at V and 0 bases at J, with 13 bases between the two ends. The CDR3 has 16 amino acids. The CDR3 protein is CASSGSGGSSYNEQFF. In nucleotides, the CDR3 is TGTGCCAGCAGTGGTAGCGGAGGGAGCTCCTACAATGAGCAGTTCTTC.

This clone has more than one count but fewer than ten. This chain joins TRBV7-8 and TRBJ1-1, with 7 nucleotides matching TRBD1. Germline loops: CDR1 SGHVS, CDR2 FQNEAQ. The CDR3 has 15 residues. The V gene end was trimmed by 5 bases and the J gene end by 0 bases; junction bases not matched to a gene: 6. The CDR3 sequence is CASSLTGYLNTEAFF. DNA of the CDR3: TGTGCCAGCAGCCTGACAGGGTACCTGAACACTGAAGCTTTCTTT.

This clone has a handful of counts. The chain uses TRBV7-2 and TRBJ1-2, with 7 bases identical to TRBD1. Germline CDR1 and CDR2: SGHTA and FQGNSA. This CDR3 contains 17 residues. Trimming cost V 0 bases and J 3 bases; bases outside gene matches: 10. CDR3 coding DNA: TGTGCCAGCAGCTTAGCGGGGACAGCTCTTCACTACTATGGCTACACCTTC. Protein sequence: CASSLAGTALHYYGYTF.

This chain links TRBV7-8 with TRBJ1-1; tentative D call: TRBD1 (6 bases). This CDR3 region has 13 residues. From germline, CDR1 is SGHVS and CDR2 FQNEAQ. Trimming took off 4 bases at V and 4 bases at J, with 10 bases between the two ends. CDR3 sequence reads: CASSSQGVTEAFF. The CDR3 nucleotides are TGTGCCAGCAGCTCACAGGGCGTCACTGAAGCTTTCTTT.